This T cell receptor (beta chain) was retrieved from a study of blood T cell repertoires in COVID-19. Study-level information: Nucleic acid was either cDNA or gDNA, and it came from T cells, B-cell-depleted T cells, or PBMCs.

Clones were sequenced by immunoSEQ multiplex PCR, and TCRdb holds only the in-frame ones, with some missing. The sample carries tens of thousands of clones, 80% to 90% recorded once. This CDR3 comprises 16 residues. Trimming pared 2 bases from V and 6 bases from J, leaving 18 bases between. Germline V gene sequence: CDR1 MDHEN, CDR2 SYDVKM. The sequence was collected from a human donor with active COVID-19. The donor label of this sample is uncertain. The chain combines TRBV28 with TRBJ2-3, with D perhaps matching TRBD2 (5 bases). Sequenced: peripheral blood. The CDR3 coding sequence is TGTGCCAGCAGTTTAATGGGCGCCCGGGGTTTGGATACGCAGTATTTT. Amino acids: CASSLMGARGLDTQYF.